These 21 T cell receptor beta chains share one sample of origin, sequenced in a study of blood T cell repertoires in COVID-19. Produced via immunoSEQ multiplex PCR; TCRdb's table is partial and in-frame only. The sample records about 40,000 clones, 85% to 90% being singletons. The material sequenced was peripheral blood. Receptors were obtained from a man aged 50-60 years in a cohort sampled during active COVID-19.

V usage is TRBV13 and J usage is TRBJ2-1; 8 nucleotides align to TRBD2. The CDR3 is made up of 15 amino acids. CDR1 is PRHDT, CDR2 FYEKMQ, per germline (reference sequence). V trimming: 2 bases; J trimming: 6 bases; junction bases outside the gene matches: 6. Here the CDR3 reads CASSLIPAGVNEQFF. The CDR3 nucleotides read TGTGCCAGCAGCTTAATTCCAGCGGGAGTCAATGAGCAGTTCTTC.

DNA for the CDR3: TGTGCCAGTAGTATTGAGGCGGGACTTTACAATGAGCAGTTCTTC. It specifies CASSIEAGLYNEQFF. The chain has TRBV19 and TRBJ2-1; TRBD2 might be the D (6 bases). This CDR3 has 15 amino acids. Germline values: CDR1 LNHDA, CDR2 SQIVND (reference sequence). Trimming took off 3 bases at V and 4 bases at J, with 13 bases between the two ends.

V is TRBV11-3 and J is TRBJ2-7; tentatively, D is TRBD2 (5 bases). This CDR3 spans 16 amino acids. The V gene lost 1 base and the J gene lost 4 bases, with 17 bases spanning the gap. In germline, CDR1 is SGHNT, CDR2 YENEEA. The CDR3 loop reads CASSLVGGSSAYEQYF. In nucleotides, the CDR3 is TGTGCCAGCAGCTTAGTCGGCGGGTCTTCGGCATACGAGCAGTACTTC.

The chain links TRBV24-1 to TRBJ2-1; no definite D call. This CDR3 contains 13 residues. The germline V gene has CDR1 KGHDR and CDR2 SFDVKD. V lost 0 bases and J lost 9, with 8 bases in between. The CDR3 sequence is CATSDLKWAEQFF. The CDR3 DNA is TGTGCCACCAGTGATTTGAAGTGGGCTGAGCAGTTCTTC.

The CDR3 loop reads CASSNPLTDTQYF. The CDR3 coding sequence is TGTGCCAGTAGTAACCCCCTAACAGATACGCAGTATTTT. The rearrangement uses TRBV19 and TRBJ2-3; no clear D. V lost 4 bases to trimming and J lost 3 bases, with 8 bases between them. This CDR3 contains 13 residues. CDR1 LNHDA and CDR2 SQIVND come from the germline V gene (reference sequence).

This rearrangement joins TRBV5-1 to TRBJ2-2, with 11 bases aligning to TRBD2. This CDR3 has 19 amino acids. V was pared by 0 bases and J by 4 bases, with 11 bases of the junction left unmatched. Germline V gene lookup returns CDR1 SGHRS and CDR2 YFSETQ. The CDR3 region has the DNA TGCGCCAGCAGCTTGGGACTAGCGGGATTCCTTGGGAGCACCGGGGAGCTGTTTTTT. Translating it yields CASSLGLAGFLGSTGELFF.

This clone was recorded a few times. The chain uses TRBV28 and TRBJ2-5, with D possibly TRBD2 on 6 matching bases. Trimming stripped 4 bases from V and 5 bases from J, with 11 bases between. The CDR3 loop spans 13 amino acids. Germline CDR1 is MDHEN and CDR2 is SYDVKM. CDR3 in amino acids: CASSSNRGETQYF. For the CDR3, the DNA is TGTGCCAGCAGTTCCAATCGGGGGGAGACCCAGTACTTC.

CDR3 sequence (DNA): TGCGCCAGCAGCCTTTCCGGGACAGGGGGTTTGGGTGAGCAGTTCTTC. Translated: CASSLSGTGGLGEQFF. V gene TRBV4-1 combines with J gene TRBJ2-1, with 11 bases fitting TRBD1. CDR3 size: 16 residues. The germline V gene encodes CDR1 MGHRA and CDR2 YSYEKL. The V and J ends lost 4 bases and 9 bases, in that order; junction bases with no gene match: 11.

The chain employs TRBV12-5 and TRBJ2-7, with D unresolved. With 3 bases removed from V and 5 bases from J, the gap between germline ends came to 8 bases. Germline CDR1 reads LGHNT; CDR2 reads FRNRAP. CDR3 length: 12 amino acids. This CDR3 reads CASGFPGNEQYF. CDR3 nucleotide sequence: TGTGCTAGTGGTTTTCCAGGAAACGAGCAGTACTTC.

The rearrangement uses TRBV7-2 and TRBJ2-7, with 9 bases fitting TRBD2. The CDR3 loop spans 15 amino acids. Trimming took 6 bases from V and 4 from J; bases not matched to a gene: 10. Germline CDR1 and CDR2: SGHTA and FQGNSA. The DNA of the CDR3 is TGTGCCAGCAGGTCCGCGGGGGGGCCACAGTACGAGCAGTACTTC. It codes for CASRSAGGPQYEQYF.

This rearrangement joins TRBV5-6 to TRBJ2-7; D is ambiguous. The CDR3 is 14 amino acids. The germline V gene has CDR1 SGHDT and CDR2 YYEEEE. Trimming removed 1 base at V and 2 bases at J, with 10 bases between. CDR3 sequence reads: CASSLKEQPYEQYV. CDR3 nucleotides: TGTGCCAGCAGCTTGAAGGAACAGCCCTACGAGCAGTACGTC.

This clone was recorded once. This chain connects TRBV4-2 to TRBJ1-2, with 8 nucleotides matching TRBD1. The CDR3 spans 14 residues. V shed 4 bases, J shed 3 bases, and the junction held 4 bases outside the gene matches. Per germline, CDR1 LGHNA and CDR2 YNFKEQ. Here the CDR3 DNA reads TGTGCCAGCAGCCTCGGACAGGGAGACTATGGCTACACCTTC. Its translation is CASSLGQGDYGYTF.

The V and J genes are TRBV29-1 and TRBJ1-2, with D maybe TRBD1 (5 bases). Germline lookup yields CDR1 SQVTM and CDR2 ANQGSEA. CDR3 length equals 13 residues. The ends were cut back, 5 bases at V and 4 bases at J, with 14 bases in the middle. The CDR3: CSVSAGSLYGYTF. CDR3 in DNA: TGCAGCGTTTCGGCAGGGTCTCTCTATGGCTACACCTTC.

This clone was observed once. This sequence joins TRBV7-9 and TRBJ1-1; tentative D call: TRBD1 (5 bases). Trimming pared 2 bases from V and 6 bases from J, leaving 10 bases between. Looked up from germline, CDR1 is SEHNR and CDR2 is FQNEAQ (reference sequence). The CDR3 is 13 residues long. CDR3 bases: TGTGCCAGCAGCTTAAACAGGCCTCCTGAAGCTTTCTTT. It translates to CASSLNRPPEAFF. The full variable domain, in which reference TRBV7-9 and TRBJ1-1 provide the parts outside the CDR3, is DTGVSQNPRHKITKRGQNVTFRCDPISEHNRLYWYRQTLGQGPEFLTYFQNEAQLEKSRLLSDRFSAERPKGSFSTLEIQRTEQGDSAMYLCASSLNRPPEAFFGQGTRLTVV.

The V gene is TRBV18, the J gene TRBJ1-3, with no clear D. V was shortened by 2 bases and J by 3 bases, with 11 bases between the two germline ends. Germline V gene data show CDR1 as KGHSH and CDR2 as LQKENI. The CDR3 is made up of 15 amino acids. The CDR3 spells CASSPRQTNGNTIYF. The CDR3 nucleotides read TGTGCCAGCTCACCAAGGCAGACTAATGGAAACACCATATATTTT.

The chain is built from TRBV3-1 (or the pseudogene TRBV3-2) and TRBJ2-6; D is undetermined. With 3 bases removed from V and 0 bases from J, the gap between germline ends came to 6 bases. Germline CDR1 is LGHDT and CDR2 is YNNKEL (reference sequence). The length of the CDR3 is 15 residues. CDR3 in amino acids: CASSQPSSGANVLTF. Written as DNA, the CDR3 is TGTGCCAGCAGCCAGCCCAGCTCTGGGGCCAACGTCCTGACTTTC.

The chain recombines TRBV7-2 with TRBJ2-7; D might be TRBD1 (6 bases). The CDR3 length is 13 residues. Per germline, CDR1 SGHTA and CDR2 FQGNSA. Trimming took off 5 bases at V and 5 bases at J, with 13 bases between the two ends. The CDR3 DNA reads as TGTGCCAGCAGCCGTTCAGGGGATAACGAGCAGTACTTC. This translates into CASSRSGDNEQYF.

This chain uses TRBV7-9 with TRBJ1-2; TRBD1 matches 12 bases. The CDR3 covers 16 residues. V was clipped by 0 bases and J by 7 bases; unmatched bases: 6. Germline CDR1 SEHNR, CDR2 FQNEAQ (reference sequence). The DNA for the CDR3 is TGTGCCAGCAGCTTAGCGGGGGGACAGGGGGCAGGTGGCTACACCTTC. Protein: CASSLAGGQGAGGYTF. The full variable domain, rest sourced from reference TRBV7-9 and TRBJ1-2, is DTGVSQNPRHKITKRGQNVTFRCDPISEHNRLYWYRQTLGQGPEFLTYFQNEAQLEKSRLLSDRFSAERPKGSFSTLEIQRTEQGDSAMYLCASSLAGGQGAGGYTFGSGTRLTVV.

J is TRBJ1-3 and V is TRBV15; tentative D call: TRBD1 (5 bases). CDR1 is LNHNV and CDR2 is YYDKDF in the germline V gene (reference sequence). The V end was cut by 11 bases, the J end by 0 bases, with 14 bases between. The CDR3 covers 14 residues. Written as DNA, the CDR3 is TGTGCCGCGAGCGGGACTCACTCTGGAAACACCATATATTTT. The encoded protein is CAASGTHSGNTIYF.

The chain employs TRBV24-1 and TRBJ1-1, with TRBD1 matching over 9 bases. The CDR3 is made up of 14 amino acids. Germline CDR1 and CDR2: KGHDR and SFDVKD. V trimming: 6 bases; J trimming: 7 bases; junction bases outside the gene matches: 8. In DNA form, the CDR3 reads TGTGCCACCAGTAATGGCAGGGACAGGGATGAAGCTTTCTTT. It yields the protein CATSNGRDRDEAFF.

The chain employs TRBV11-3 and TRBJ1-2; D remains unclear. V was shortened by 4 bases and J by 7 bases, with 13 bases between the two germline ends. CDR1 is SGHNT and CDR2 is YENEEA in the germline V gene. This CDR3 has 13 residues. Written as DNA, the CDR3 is TGTGCCAGCAGCTATCCGGGAACCCCTGGCTACACCTTC. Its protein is CASSYPGTPGYTF.